The TCR beta chain under discussion was sequenced for a study of STAT5B mutations in CD4+ large granular lymphocyte leukemia. Healthy controls were blood donor buffy coats. Of note for this clone: The antigen is not known.

Findings of the study overall: Higher CD4+ than CD8+ T-LGLL clonality might reflect small sample size.

The protocol was immunoSEQ multiplex PCR, while the TCRdb copy is restricted to in-frame clones and leaves out a portion. The sample lists 20,000 to 25,000 clones; 79% were seen once. The origin of this receptor is a human donor in good health. Sequenced sample: CD4+ T cells from blood buffy coats.

CDR3 region: CASSSIYGQGALWDGNQPQHF. CDR3 nucleotide sequence: TGTGCCAGCAGCTCGATCTACGGACAGGGGGCATTGTGGGACGGGAATCAGCCCCAGCATTTT. V gene TRBV7-7 combines with J gene TRBJ1-5; 11 positions agree with TRBD1. The CDR3 length is 21 residues. Losses at the gene ends were 4 bases for V and 4 bases for J; bases not matched to a gene: 21. Germline V gene data show CDR1 as SSHAT and CDR2 as FNYEAQ (reference sequence).